The T cell receptor beta chain described here comes from a study of molecular identifiers for immune sequencing clone quantification. Looked up from germline, CDR1 is DFQATT and CDR2 is SNEGSKA (reference sequence). This CDR3 region has 16 residues. Trimming took 0 bases from V and 1 from J; bases not matched to a gene: 6. Turning to this clonotype: Possible read error: a much larger clone is one base away. No conserved phenylalanine or tryptophan is present at the end of the CDR3, so a read error is the likely explanation.

MiXCR, applied by TCRdb to the PCR reads, yields one record per CDR3 protein. The repertoire holds hundreds of thousands of distinct CDR3 sequences, with approximately 24% as singletons. The clonotype originates from a human donor in good health. Some libraries in this study had Jurkat cell RNA spiked in. Sequences were obtained from naive CD8+ T cells from blood, with Jurkat cell RNA spiked in. Noted subset: FACS-sorted CD8+CD4-CCR7+CD45RA+ naive T cells. The chain has TRBV20-1 and TRBJ2-7; 10 positions match TRBD2. CDR3 nucleotides: TGCAGTGCTAGAGATACGGGGACTAGCGTGTCCTACGAGCAGTACTCC. It is translated as CSARDTGTSVSYEQYS.